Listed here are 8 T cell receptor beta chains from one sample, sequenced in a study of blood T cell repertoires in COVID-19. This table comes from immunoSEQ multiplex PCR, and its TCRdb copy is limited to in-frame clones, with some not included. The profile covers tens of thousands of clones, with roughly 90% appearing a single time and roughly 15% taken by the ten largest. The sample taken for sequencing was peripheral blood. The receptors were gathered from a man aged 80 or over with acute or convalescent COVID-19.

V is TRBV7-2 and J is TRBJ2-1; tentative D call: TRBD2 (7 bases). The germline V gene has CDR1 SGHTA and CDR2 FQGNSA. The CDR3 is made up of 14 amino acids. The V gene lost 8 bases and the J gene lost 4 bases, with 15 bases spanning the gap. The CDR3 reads CASLGGASYNEQFF. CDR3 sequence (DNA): TGTGCCAGCCTGGGGGGGGCATCGTACAATGAGCAGTTCTTC.

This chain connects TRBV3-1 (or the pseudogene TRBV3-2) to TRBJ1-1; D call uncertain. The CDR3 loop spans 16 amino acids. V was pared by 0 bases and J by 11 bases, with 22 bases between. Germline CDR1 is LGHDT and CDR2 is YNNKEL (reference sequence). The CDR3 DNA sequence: TGTGCCAGCAGCCAAGATCTTGTCCAGTCTACTATCCGGGCTTTCTTT. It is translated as CASSQDLVQSTIRAFF.

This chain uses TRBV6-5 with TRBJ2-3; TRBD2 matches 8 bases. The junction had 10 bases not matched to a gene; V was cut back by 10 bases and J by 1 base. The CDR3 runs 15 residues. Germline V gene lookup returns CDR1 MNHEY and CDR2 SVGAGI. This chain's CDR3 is CATGGGPPGTDTQYF. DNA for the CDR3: TGTGCCACCGGGGGGGGACCCCCTGGCACAGATACGCAGTATTTT.

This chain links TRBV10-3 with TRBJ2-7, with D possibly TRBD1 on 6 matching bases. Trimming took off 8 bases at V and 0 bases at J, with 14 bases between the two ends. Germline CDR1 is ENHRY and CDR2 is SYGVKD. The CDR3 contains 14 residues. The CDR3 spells CAIGDRQDSYEQYF. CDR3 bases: TGTGCCATCGGGGACCGACAGGACTCCTACGAGCAGTACTTC.

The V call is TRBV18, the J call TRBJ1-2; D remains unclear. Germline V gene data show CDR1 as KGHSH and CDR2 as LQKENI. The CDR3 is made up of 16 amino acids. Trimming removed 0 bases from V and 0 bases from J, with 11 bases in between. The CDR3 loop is CASSPPKAPPNYGYTF. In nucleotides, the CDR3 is TGTGCCAGCTCACCACCGAAAGCACCGCCTAACTATGGCTACACCTTC.

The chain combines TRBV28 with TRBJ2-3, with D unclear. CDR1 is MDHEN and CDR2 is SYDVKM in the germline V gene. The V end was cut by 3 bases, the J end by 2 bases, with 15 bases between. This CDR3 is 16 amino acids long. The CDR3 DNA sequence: TGTGCCAGCAGTTTGAGCGCGTCACAAAACACAGATACGCAGTATTTT. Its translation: CASSLSASQNTDTQYF.

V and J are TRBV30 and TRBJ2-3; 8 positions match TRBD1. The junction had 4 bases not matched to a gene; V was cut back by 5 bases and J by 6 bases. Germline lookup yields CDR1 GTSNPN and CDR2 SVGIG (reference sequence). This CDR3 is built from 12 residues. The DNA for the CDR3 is TGTGCCTGGGGACAGGGAACGGATACGCAGTATTTT. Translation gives CAWGQGTDTQYF.

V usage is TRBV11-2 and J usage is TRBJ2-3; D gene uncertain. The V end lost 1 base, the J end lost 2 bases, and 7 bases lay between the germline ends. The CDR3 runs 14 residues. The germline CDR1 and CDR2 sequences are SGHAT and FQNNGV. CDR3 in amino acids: CASSLVPLTDTQYF. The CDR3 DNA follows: TGTGCCAGCAGCTTAGTCCCTCTCACAGATACGCAGTATTTT.